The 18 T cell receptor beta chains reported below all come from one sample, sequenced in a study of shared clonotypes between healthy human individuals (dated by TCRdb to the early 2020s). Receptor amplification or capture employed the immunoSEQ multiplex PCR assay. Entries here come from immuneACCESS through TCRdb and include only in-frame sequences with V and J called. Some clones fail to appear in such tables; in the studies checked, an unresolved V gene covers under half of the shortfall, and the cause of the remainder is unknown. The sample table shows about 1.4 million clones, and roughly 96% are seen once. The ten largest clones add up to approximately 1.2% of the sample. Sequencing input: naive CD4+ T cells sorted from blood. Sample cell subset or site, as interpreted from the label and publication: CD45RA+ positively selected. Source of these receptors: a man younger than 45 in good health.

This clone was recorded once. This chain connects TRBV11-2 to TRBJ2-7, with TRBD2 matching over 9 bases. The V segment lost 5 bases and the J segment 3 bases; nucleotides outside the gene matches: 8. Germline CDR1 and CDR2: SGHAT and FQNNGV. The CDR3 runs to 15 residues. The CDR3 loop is CASSLRLAENYEQYF. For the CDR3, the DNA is TGTGCCAGCAGCCTCCGACTAGCGGAAAACTACGAGCAGTACTTC.

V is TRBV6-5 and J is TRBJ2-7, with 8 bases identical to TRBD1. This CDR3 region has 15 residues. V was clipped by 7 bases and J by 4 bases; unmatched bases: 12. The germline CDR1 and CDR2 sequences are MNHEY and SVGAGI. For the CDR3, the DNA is TGTGCCAGCAAAGAAGACAGGGGCCCTTCTTACGAGCAGTACTTC. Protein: CASKEDRGPSYEQYF.

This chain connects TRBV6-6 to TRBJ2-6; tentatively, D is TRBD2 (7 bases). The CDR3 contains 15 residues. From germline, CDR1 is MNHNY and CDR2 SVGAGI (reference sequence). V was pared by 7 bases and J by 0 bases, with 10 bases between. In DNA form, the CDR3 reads TGTGCCAGCAAGGGGGGGACCTCTGGGGCCAACGTCCTGACTTTC. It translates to CASKGGTSGANVLTF.

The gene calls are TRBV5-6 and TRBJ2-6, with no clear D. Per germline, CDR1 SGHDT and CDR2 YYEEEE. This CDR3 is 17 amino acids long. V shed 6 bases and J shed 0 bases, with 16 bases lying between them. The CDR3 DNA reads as TGTGCCAGCACGCGGAACGAATGGAGCTCTGGGGCCAACGTCCTGACTTTC. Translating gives CASTRNEWSSGANVLTF.

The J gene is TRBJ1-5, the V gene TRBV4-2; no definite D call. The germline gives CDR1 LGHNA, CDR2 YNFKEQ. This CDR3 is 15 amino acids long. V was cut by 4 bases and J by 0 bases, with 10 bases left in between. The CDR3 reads CASSPFGDSNQPQHF. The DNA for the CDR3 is TGTGCCAGCAGCCCCTTTGGGGATAGCAATCAGCCCCAGCATTTT.

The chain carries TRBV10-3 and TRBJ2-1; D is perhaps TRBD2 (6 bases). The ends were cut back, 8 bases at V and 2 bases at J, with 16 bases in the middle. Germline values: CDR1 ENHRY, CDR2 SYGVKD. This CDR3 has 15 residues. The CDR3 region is CAISVADYTYNEQFF. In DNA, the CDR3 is TGTGCCATCTCGGTAGCGGACTACACCTACAATGAGCAGTTCTTC.

The DNA of the CDR3 is TGTGCCAGCTCACCGCAATTACAAGAGACCCAGTACTTC. Translating it yields CASSPQLQETQYF. This rearrangement joins TRBV18 to TRBJ2-5; D ambiguous. The V end was cut by 3 bases, the J end by 2 bases, with 7 bases between. This CDR3 is 13 amino acids long. CDR1 and CDR2 from the germline V gene are KGHSH and LQKENI.

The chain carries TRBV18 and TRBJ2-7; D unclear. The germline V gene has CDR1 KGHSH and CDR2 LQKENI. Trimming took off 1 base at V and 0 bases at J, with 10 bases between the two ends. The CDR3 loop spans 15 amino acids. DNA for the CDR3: TGTGCCAGCTCACCACTACCGAGGAGCTCCTACGAGCAGTACTTC. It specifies CASSPLPRSSYEQYF. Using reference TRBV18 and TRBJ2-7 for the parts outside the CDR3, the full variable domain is NAGVMQNPRHLVRRRGQEARLRCSPMKGHSHVYWYRQLPEEGLKFMVYLQKENIIDESGMPKERFSAEFPKEGPSILRIQQVVRGDSAAYFCASSPLPRSSYEQYFGPGTRLTVT.

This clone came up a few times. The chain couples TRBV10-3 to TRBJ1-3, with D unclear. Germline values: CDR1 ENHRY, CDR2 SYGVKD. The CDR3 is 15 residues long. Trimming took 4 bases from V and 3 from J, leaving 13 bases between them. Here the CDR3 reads CAISGTDGVGNTIYF. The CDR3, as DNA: TGTGCCATCAGTGGGACGGACGGGGTTGGAAACACCATATATTTT.

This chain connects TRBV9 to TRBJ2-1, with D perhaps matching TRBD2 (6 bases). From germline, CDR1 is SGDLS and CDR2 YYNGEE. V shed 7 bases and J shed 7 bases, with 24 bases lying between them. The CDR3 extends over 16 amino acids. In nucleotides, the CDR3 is TGTGCCAGCTCCCCCCCGGGCGGGAAGAAGGGGAATGAGCAGTTCTTC. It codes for CASSPPGGKKGNEQFF. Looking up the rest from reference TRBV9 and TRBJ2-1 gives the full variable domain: DSGVTQTPKHLITATGQRVTLRCSPRSGDLSVYWYQQSLDQGLQFLIQYYNGEERAKGNILERFSAQQFPDLHSELNLSSLELGDSALYFCASSPPGGKKGNEQFFGPGTRLTVL.

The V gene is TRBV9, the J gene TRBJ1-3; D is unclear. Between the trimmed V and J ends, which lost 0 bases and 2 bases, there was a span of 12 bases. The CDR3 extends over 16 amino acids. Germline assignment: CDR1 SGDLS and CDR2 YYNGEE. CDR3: CASSVVDRRPGNTIYF. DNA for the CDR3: TGTGCCAGCAGCGTAGTCGACCGACGTCCTGGAAACACCATATATTTT. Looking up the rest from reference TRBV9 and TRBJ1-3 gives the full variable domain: DSGVTQTPKHLITATGQRVTLRCSPRSGDLSVYWYQQSLDQGLQFLIQYYNGEERAKGNILERFSAQQFPDLHSELNLSSLELGDSALYFCASSVVDRRPGNTIYFGEGSWLTVV.

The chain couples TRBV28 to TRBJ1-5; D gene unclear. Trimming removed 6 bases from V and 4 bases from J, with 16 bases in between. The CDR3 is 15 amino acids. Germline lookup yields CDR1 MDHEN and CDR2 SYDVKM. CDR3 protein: CASSRVDLTNQPQHF. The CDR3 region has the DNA TGTGCCAGCAGCCGAGTAGACCTGACAAATCAGCCCCAGCATTTT.

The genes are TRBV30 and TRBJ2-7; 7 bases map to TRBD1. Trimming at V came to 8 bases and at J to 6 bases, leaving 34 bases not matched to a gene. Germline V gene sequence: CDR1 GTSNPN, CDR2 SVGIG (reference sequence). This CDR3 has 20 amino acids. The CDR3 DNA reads TGTGCCGGGAACTTTGGTGGAGTAACCCTGAGAGCAGGGGGTGTCTCCGAGCAGTACTTC. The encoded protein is CAGNFGGVTLRAGGVSEQYF.

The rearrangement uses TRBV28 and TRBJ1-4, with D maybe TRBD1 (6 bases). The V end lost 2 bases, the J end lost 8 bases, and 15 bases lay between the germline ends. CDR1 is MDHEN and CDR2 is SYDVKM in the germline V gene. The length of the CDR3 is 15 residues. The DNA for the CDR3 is TGTGCCAGCAGTTTACGGGACACCCTAGGGGAAAAACTGTTTTTT. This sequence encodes CASSLRDTLGEKLFF.

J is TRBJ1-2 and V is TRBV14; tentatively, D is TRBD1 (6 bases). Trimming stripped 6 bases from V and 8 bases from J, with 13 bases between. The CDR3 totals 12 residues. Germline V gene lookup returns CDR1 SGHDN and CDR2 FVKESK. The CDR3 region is CASSPGGRGYTF. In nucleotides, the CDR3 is TGTGCCAGCAGTCCCGGGGGCCGCGGCTACACCTTC.

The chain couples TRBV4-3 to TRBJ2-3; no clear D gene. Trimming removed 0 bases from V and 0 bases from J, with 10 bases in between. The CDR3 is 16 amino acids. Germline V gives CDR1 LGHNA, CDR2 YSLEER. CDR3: CASSQDLSRSTDTQYF. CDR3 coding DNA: TGCGCCAGCAGCCAAGATCTTTCCCGGAGCACAGATACGCAGTATTTT.

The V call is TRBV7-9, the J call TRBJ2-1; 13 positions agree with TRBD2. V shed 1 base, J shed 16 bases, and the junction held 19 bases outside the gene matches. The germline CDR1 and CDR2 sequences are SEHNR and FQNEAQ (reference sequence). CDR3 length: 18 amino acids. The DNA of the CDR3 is TGTGCCAGCAGCTTAGGTTCGGGGGGGACTAGCGGGAATCAGGTTGATTTCTTC. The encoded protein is CASSLGSGGTSGNQVDFF.

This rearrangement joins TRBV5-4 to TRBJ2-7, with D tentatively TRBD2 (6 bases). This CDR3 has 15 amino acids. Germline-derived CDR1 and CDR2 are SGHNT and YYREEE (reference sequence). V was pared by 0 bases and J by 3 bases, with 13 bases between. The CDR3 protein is CASSLGVARDYEQYF. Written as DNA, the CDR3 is TGTGCCAGCAGCTTGGGTGTAGCGCGGGACTACGAGCAGTACTTC.